The rows below give T cell receptor beta chains drawn from one sample of a study of CD8 T cells in ankylosing spondylitis. MiXCR, run by TCRdb on the 5' RACE reads, gives a single entry per CDR3 protein. The sample has a few hundred thousand distinct CDR3 sequences, about 6.7% seen once; the top ten hold 13% to 15%. The sample taken for sequencing was blood, either unsorted or a sorted T cell fraction (not recorded which). Source of these receptors: a male donor with ankylosing spondylitis. CDR3s include the opening cysteine and the closing phenylalanine or tryptophan. The order of the fields is J gene, CDR3 length, V gene, D gene, clone size, CDR3 DNA, CDR3 protein. D genes are given only for firm matches. The size field is filled for only some rows; it gives once, few, many or a size class.

TRBJ2-7 13 TRBV4-2 NA NA TGTGCCAGCAGCCAAGAAACTTTCTACGAGCAGTACTTC CASSQETFYEQYF
TRBJ1-1 13 TRBV27 NA many TGTGCCAGCAGGCGCCCTGGGGGCACTGAAGCTTTCTTT CASRRPGGTEAFF
TRBJ2-1 13 TRBV27 NA many TGTGCCAGCAGTTTATGGCAGGGCCATGAGCAGTTCTTC CASSLWQGHEQFF
TRBJ2-7 14 TRBV6-2/TRBV6-3 NA many TGTGCCAGCAGTTACTCGAGGGGAAACTACGAGCAGTACTTC CASSYSRGNYEQYF
TRBJ2-3 16 TRBV6-2/TRBV6-3 NA many TGTGCCAGCAATCCTTTGGGGGGGGCCAGCACAGATACGCAGTATTTT CASNPLGGASTDTQYF
TRBJ2-3 15 TRBV27 TRBD1 NA TGTGCCAGCAGTTTACTCACAGGGGCTACAGATACGCAGTATTTT CASSLLTGATDTQYF
TRBJ2-2 16 TRBV7-2 NA many TGTGCCAGCAGCTTAGCTCGACGTACGAACACCGGGGAGCTGTTTTTT CASSLARRTNTGELFF
TRBJ2-1 14 TRBV11-2 NA many TGTGCCAGCAGCCCCTTTCGGGGGTACAATGAGCAGTTCTTC CASSPFRGYNEQFF
TRBJ2-1 15 TRBV11-3 TRBD2 many TGTGCCAGCAGCTTTGGGACTAGCGGGTGGGATGAGCAGTTCTTC CASSFGTSGWDEQFF
TRBJ1-1 16 TRBV6-2/TRBV6-3 NA many TGTGCCAGCAGTTACTCTGTCACAGAAATGAACACTGAAGCTTTCTTT CASSYSVTEMNTEAFF
TRBJ2-1 16 TRBV5-6 NA many TGTGCCAGCAGCTGGGCGGGCTCCGCTCGTTACAATGAGCAGTTCTTC CASSWAGSARYNEQFF
TRBJ2-5 15 TRBV12-3/TRBV12-4 NA many TGTGCCAGCAGTCGCTTCGCCGTTGGCCAAGAGACCCAGTACTTC CASSRFAVGQETQYF
TRBJ2-7 12 TRBV12-3/TRBV12-4 NA many TGTGCCAGCACCATGGGGTTTTACGAGCAGTACTTC CASTMGFYEQYF
TRBJ1-1 15 TRBV14 NA many TGTGCCAGCAGCCAAGTAAGGGGGTCCCTGGCTGAAGCTTTCTTT CASSQVRGSLAEAFF
TRBJ2-1 15 TRBV3-1 TRBD2 NA TGTGCCAGCAGCCAAGTAATAGCGGGAGTGGATGAGCAGTTCTTC CASSQVIAGVDEQFF
TRBJ2-7 16 TRBV7-9 NA many TGTGCCAGCAGCGCACGGGACAAGCAAGAGAGCTACGAGCAGTACTTC CASSARDKQESYEQYF
TRBJ2-7 16 TRBV7-9 TRBD2 NA TGTGCCAGCAGCCCTCCTCGGGCGGGAGGTACCTACGAGCAGTACTTC CASSPPRAGGTYEQYF
TRBJ2-7 13 TRBV28 NA NA TGTGCCAGCAGTTTATGGAAAAGGGACGAGCAGTACTTC CASSLWKRDEQYF
TRBJ2-1 15 TRBV6-2/TRBV6-3 TRBD2 NA TGTGCCAGCAGTCGAGAGGGACTAGTATCGAATGAGCAGTTCTTC CASSREGLVSNEQFF
TRBJ2-7 14 TRBV12-3/TRBV12-4 NA many TGTGCCAGCAGTTTAGGGTTTGGACCCACATTGCAGTACTTC CASSLGFGPTLQYF
TRBJ2-3 12 TRBV7-2 TRBD1 many TGTGCCAGCAGCCCCACAGGGGAGATCAAGTATTTT CASSPTGEIKYF
TRBJ1-2 15 TRBV15 NA many TGTGCCACCAGCAAAAACAGTCCCCTAGACTATGGCTACACCTTC CATSKNSPLDYGYTF
TRBJ2-1 16 TRBV2 TRBD2 few TGTGCCAGCAGTGTATCTACTAGCGACTCCTACAATGAGCAGTTCTTC CASSVSTSDSYNEQFF
TRBJ2-1 14 TRBV20-1 TRBD2 NA TGCAGTGCTAGAGGGCTAGCGGACTACAATGAGCAGTTCTTC CSARGLADYNEQFF
TRBJ1-6 13 TRBV7-8 NA many TGTGCCAGCAGCTTAGGAGGGTTCTCACCCCTCCACTTT CASSLGGFSPLHF
TRBJ1-4 17 TRBV18 TRBD1 many TGTGCCAGCTCACCCAACAGGGGACAAACAACTAATGAAAAACTGTTTTTT CASSPNRGQTTNEKLFF
TRBJ2-7 16 TRBV7-8 TRBD2 many TGTGCCAGCAGCTTCGTAAGCGGGGGCCGCGCCTACGAGCAGTACTTC CASSFVSGGRAYEQYF
TRBJ2-7 14 TRBV5-1 TRBD1 many TGCGCCAGCAGCCTGAGCGGACAGGGTCACGAGCAGTACTTC CASSLSGQGHEQYF
TRBJ2-2 15 TRBV7-9 NA many TGTGCCAGCAGCTTAGTCGAACGGGACACCGGGGAGCTGTTTTTT CASSLVERDTGELFF
TRBJ1-1 15 TRBV7-2 NA NA TGTGCCAGCAGCTTAGCGCTAGGTGGGGACACTGAAGCTTTCTTT CASSLALGGDTEAFF
TRBJ2-2 15 TRBV12-5 NA many TGTGCTAGTGGTTCGTTTGTAACTAGCCCCGGGGAGCTGTTTTTT CASGSFVTSPGELFF
TRBJ2-7 12 TRBV10-1 TRBD1 few TGCGCCAGTACAGGGGGCCGCAAAAAGCAGTACTTC CASTGGRKKQYF
TRBJ2-3 16 TRBV12-5 TRBD2 many TGTGCTAGTGGATACGGACTAGCGGGTTCACAAGATACGCAGTATTTT CASGYGLAGSQDTQYF
TRBJ1-1 13 TRBV25-1 NA many TGTGCCAGCACCCGCTTAGGGGCCAGAGAAGCTTTCTTT CASTRLGAREAFF